The 15 T cell receptor beta chains given below trace back to one sample, sequenced in a study of blood T cells in healthy people across ages. Through a sample-barcoded 5' primer and a J-beta primer mix, a second PCR was run for roughly 6 to 11 cycles. TCRdb reanalysed the 5' RACE reads using MiXCR and keeps one entry per CDR3 protein. Altogether about 1.1 million distinct CDR3 sequences are present, roughly two fifths being singletons, with the ten largest covering roughly 14%. Sequencing was performed on blood. These receptors all stem from a man aged 18 to 30 in good health.

This clonotype has more than one count but fewer than ten. The chain carries TRBV7-9 and TRBJ2-3, with TRBD2 identical over 10 bases. V lost 1 base, J lost 3 bases, and 10 bases stayed unmatched. The CDR3 is 18 residues long. CDR1 is SEHNR, CDR2 FQNEAQ, per germline (reference sequence). CDR3 nucleotide sequence: TGTGCCAGCAGCTTAGTTCGAGGAGCGGGGGGGCTGACAGATACGCAGTATTTT. The encoded protein is CASSLVRGAGGLTDTQYF. The complete variable domain, with remaining parts taken from reference TRBV7-9 and TRBJ2-3, reads DTGVSQNPRHKITKRGQNVTFRCDPISEHNRLYWYRQTLGQGPEFLTYFQNEAQLEKSRLLSDRFSAERPKGSFSTLEIQRTEQGDSAMYLCASSLVRGAGGLTDTQYFGPGTRLTVL.

This chain uses TRBV20-1 with TRBJ2-3, with a possible D match to TRBD1 (6 bases). The CDR3 is made up of 15 amino acids. The V and J ends lost 2 bases and 2 bases respectively, with 14 bases between them. From germline, CDR1 is DFQATT and CDR2 SNEGSKA (reference sequence). The CDR3 loop reads CSARYGTRDTDTQYF. The CDR3 nucleotides read TGCAGTGCTAGATACGGGACACGAGACACAGATACGCAGTATTTT.

This chain joins TRBV7-2 and TRBJ1-2; no reliable D call. Trimming left V 5 bases short and J 8 bases short, with 9 bases between. Germline V gene sequence: CDR1 SGHTA, CDR2 FQGNSA. This CDR3 region has 11 residues. CDR3 residues: CASSPISGYTF. CDR3 DNA sequence: TGTGCCAGCAGCCCCATCTCGGGCTACACCTTC.

There are a few counts of this clonotype. J is TRBJ2-1 and V is TRBV6-2 or TRBV6-3; 8 nucleotides agree with TRBD1. This CDR3 region has 15 residues. After removal of 6 bases from V and 3 bases from J, the junction contained 7 bases not matched to a gene. Per germline, CDR1 MNHEY and CDR2 SVGEGT. The CDR3 here is CASSGKQGVYNEQFF. CDR3 sequence (DNA): TGTGCCAGCAGCGGGAAACAGGGGGTCTACAATGAGCAGTTCTTC.

The chain employs TRBV10-2 and TRBJ1-1, with a tentative D call TRBD1 (6 bases). Looked up from germline, CDR1 is WSHSY and CDR2 is SAAADI. The V end lost 7 bases, the J end lost 5 bases, and 17 bases lay between the germline ends. This CDR3 contains 14 residues. The CDR3 here is CASNPGERATEAFF. The CDR3 bases are TGCGCCAGCAATCCAGGGGAGAGGGCGACTGAAGCTTTCTTT.

CDR3 in amino acids: CASSKYGDSGKLFF. DNA for the CDR3: TGTGCCAGCAGCAAGTATGGCGACTCGGGAAAACTGTTTTTT. The J gene is TRBJ1-4, the V gene TRBV28, with D hard to call. CDR3 length: 14 residues. The germline gives CDR1 MDHEN, CDR2 SYDVKM. Trimming removed 6 bases at V and 10 bases at J, with 18 bases between.

This clonotype was seen more than once but under ten times. This chain joins TRBV27 and TRBJ1-5, with D possibly matching TRBD1 (5 bases). CDR1 and CDR2 (germline): MNHEY, SMNVEV (reference sequence). The CDR3 sequence is 14 residues long. V was clipped by 4 bases and J by 0 bases, with 7 bases between them. CDR3 protein: CASSSQVSNQPQHF. The CDR3 DNA reads as TGTGCCAGCAGTTCACAGGTTAGCAATCAGCCCCAGCATTTT.

This sequence joins TRBV6-5 and TRBJ1-1; D not resolved. The CDR3 is 14 amino acids. Germline assignment: CDR1 MNHEY and CDR2 SVGAGI. The V end lost 6 bases, the J end lost 3 bases, and 14 bases lay between the germline ends. CDR3 sequence: CASSFYVLDTEAFF. CDR3 DNA sequence: TGTGCCAGCAGCTTCTACGTGTTGGACACTGAAGCTTTCTTT.

The chain links TRBV21-1 to TRBJ1-5; the table assigns TRBD1, which was not confirmed against the DNA. TRBV21-1 is a recognized pseudogene. The CDR3 runs to 14 residues. The CDR3 sequence: CASEGGAPDQPQHF. Here the CDR3 DNA reads TGTGCCAGCGAAGGGGGAGCCCCCGATCAGCCCCAGCATTTT.

This clonotype was detected only a few times. The chain carries TRBV9 and TRBJ2-3; 8 bases match TRBD1. Trimming at V came to 2 bases and at J to 3 bases, leaving 5 bases not matched to a gene. This CDR3 is built from 15 residues. The V gene's germline CDR1 is SGDLS and CDR2 YYNGEE. CDR3 sequence: CASSVGTGVTDTQYF. The CDR3 bases are TGTGCCAGCAGCGTCGGGACAGGAGTAACAGATACGCAGTATTTT.

This chain connects TRBV7-2 to TRBJ2-5, with D possibly TRBD2 on 5 matching bases. This CDR3 is 15 amino acids long. Trimming removed 2 bases at V and 13 bases at J, with 23 bases between. Germline CDR1 and CDR2: SGHTA and FQGNSA. The DNA for the CDR3 is TGTGCCAGCAGCTTATACCACGGACTCACCTACGAGCGGTACTTC. Protein: CASSLYHGLTYERYF.

The chain is built from TRBV9 and TRBJ2-7, with D perhaps TRBD1 or TRBD2 (5 bases each). Germline V gene lookup returns CDR1 SGDLS and CDR2 YYNGEE. V lost 0 bases and J 6 bases, leaving 10 bases between the germline ends. This CDR3 is built from 13 residues. The DNA for the CDR3 is TGTGCCAGCAGCGTAGGCGTTGGGGGCGAGCAGTACTTC. Translation: CASSVGVGGEQYF.

The V and J genes are TRBV12-3 or TRBV12-4 and TRBJ2-1; D is possibly TRBD1 (5 bases). The CDR3 totals 15 residues. Trimming stripped 5 bases from V and 5 bases from J, with 16 bases between. CDR3 in DNA: TGTGCCAGCAGTACAGACAGCCGGTTCGACAATGAGCAGTTCTTC. Translation: CASSTDSRFDNEQFF.

This clonotype was found once. The chain is built from TRBV10-3 and TRBJ1-3; D might be TRBD1 (5 bases). Germline V lookup: CDR1 ENHRY, CDR2 SYGVKD. The V gene lost 1 base and the J gene lost 0 bases, with 7 bases spanning the gap. This CDR3 has 15 residues. The CDR3 is CAISEFDSSGNTIYF. The CDR3 region has the DNA TGTGCCATCAGTGAGTTTGACAGCTCTGGAAACACCATATATTTT.

The rearrangement joins TRBV20-1 to TRBJ1-2, with no clear D. The germline V and J ends were trimmed by 0 bases and 4 bases, with 15 bases remaining between them. There are 15 residues in the CDR3. Germline CDR1 reads DFQATT; CDR2 reads SNEGSKA (reference sequence). This chain's CDR3 is CSARDPLGRGYGYTF. The CDR3 coding sequence is TGCAGTGCTAGAGATCCCCTCGGGCGGGGCTATGGCTACACCTTC.